These T cell receptor beta chains were read from a single sample in a study of T cells in localized non-small cell lung cancer. Sequenced by immunoSEQ multiplex PCR; TCRdb stores in-frame clones only, minus some. The repertoire holds 11,000 or so clones, around 85% seen once, with 22% in the top ten. The input for sequencing was peripheral blood, taken before any cancer treatment. These receptors all come from a male donor aged 60 or older with stage I lung adenocarcinoma. Each CDR3 is given without its conserved first and last residue. Each record gives: V gene, J gene, CDR3 protein.

>TRBV6-5|TRBJ2-5
ASSYGVKGAETQY
>TRBV7-6|TRBJ1-4
ASSFRDRKLF
>TRBV6-5|TRBJ2-5
ASRPRGETQY
>TRBV15|TRBJ2-5
ATSRGGRGRVQETQY
>TRBV14|TRBJ2-5
ASSRRQGSRETQY
>TRBV7-2|TRBJ2-3
ASSFVSSGGAGDTQY
>TRBV5-6|TRBJ2-7
ASSLDYGAGEQY
>TRBV27|TRBJ1-4
ASSENRDTEKLF
>TRBV11-3|TRBJ2-6
ASSQGGYGANVLT
>TRBV10-2|TRBJ2-5
ASVVSPRTSGQETQY
>TRBV5-1|TRBJ1-6
ASSFDSGGDSPLH
>TRBV4-3|TRBJ2-7
ASSLRTTSSYEQY
>TRBV19|TRBJ2-3
ASSLAGGNPDTQY
>TRBV7-2|TRBJ2-1
ASSPSGLTYNEQF
>TRBV6-9|TRBJ1-4
ASSRMGGAGEKLF
>TRBV6-5|TRBJ2-6
ASSYVAGANVLT
>TRBV5-1|TRBJ2-6
ASSFQGSVKGANVLT
>TRBV28|TRBJ2-7
ASSLSGIYEQY
>TRBV19|TRBJ1-5
ASRSGNLDQPQH
>TRBV6-5|TRBJ1-2
ASSLGEPRGYGYT
>TRBV7-2|TRBJ2-5
ASSLVVGIQETQY
>TRBV28|TRBJ1-1
ASSWGRKNTEAF
>TRBV7-2|TRBJ1-2
ASSPDHTNYGYT
>TRBV6-1|TRBJ1-6
ASTRQSSYNSPLH
>TRBV7-9|TRBJ1-6
ASSLASTENSPLH
>TRBV6-6|TRBJ1-2
ASSYAGFGGYT
>TRBV29-1|TRBJ2-7
SAGNLPYEQY
>TRBV6-1|TRBJ2-7
ASSEAGRGSGEQY
>TRBV5-1|TRBJ2-1
ASSLAVSLSDEQF
>TRBV11-2|TRBJ2-5
ASSLAPRETQY